This T cell receptor beta chain is drawn from a study of T-cell memory formation after mild COVID-19. Study background: TCR clusters were mostly confined to one donor each. Overall study findings and caveats: Shrinking CD4+ clones were chiefly CM and EM; CD8+ ones were chiefly EMRA.

Trimming left V 2 bases short and J 0 bases short, with 7 bases between. The CDR3 contains 14 residues. This clonotype was observed at least ten times. Antigen: not known. 5'RACE with constant-segment primers yielded barcoded, UMI-tagged TCR alpha and TCR beta cDNA libraries. In TCRdb, the 5' RACE reads were re-called with MiXCR into one record per CDR3 protein. The table includes around 260,000 distinct CDR3 sequences, about 17% detected once. Material: PBMCs or a T cell subset sorted from them (not recorded which). The rearrangement joins TRBV12-3 or TRBV12-4 to TRBJ1-1; D is undetermined. This TCR came from a man between 18 and 35 years old who had mild COVID-19 (a few samples of this study predate the infection). Cell type and time point are not known. CDR3 nucleotide sequence: TGTGCCAGCAGTTTAAGTCAGTTGAACACTGAAGCTTTCTTT. This codes for CASSLSQLNTEAFF.